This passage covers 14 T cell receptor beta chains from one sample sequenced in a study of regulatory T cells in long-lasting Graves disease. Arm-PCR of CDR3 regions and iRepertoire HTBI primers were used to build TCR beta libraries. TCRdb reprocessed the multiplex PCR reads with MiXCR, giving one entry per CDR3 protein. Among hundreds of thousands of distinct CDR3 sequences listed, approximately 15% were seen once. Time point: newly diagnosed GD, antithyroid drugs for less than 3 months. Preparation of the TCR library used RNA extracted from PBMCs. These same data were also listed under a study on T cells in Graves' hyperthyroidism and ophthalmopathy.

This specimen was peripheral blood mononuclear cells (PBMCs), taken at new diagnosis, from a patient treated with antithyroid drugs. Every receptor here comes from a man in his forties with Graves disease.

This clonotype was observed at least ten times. The DNA for the CDR3 is TGTGCCAGCAGCCGAGGACAGGGAGTCTCCTACGAGCAGTACTTC. Residues: CASSRGQGVSYEQYF. The chain joins TRBV3-1 to TRBJ2-7; 8 bases map to TRBD1. With V trimmed by 4 bases and J by 0 bases, 5 bases remained unmatched. This CDR3 has 15 residues. The germline V gene encodes CDR1 LGHDT and CDR2 YNNKEL (reference sequence).

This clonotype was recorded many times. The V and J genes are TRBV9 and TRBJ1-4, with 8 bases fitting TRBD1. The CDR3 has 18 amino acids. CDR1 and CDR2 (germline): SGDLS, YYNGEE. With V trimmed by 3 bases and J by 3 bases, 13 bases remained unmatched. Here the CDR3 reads CASSGQGSSNSANEKLFF. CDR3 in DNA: TGTGCCAGCAGCGGACAGGGGAGTTCGAATTCAGCTAATGAAAAACTGTTTTTT.

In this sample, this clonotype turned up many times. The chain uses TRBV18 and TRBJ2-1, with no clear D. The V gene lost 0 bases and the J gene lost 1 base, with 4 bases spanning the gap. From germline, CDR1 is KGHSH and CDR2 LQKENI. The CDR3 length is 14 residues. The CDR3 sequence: CASSPPSSYNEQFF. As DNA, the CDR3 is TGTGCCAGCTCACCACCGAGTTCCTACAATGAGCAGTTCTTC.

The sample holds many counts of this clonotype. CDR3 loop: CASSLSGAQYF. CDR3 nucleotide sequence: TGTGCCAGCAGCTTAAGCGGGGCGCAGTACTTC. The chain employs TRBV7-2 and TRBJ2-7, with 7 positions matching TRBD2. Per the germline V gene, CDR1 is SGHTA and CDR2 is FQGNSA. CDR3 length equals 11 residues. After removal of 2 bases from V and 9 bases from J, the junction contained 1 base not matched to a gene.

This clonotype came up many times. The CDR3 region has the DNA TGCAGTGCTAGAGACCTGACAGATACGCAGTATTTT. Translating it yields CSARDLTDTQYF. The J gene is TRBJ2-3, the V gene TRBV20-1; D gene unclear. Germline loops: CDR1 DFQATT, CDR2 SNEGSKA (reference sequence). The germline V and J ends were trimmed by 0 bases and 3 bases, with 4 bases remaining between them. The CDR3 consists of 12 residues.

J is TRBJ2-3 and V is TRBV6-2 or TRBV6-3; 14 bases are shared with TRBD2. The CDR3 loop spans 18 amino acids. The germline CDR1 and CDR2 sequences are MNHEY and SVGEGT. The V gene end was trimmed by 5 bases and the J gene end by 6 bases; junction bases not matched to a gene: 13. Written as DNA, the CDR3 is TGTGCCAGCAGTGAAGTTATCGGACTAGCGGGGGGCTCGGATACGCAGTATTTT. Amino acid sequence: CASSEVIGLAGGSDTQYF.

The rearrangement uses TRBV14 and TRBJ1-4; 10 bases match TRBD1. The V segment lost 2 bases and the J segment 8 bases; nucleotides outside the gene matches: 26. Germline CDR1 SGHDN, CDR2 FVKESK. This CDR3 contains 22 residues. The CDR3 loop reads CASSQNPLSLADYWDRGEKLFF. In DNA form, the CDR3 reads TGTGCCAGCAGCCAAAATCCCCTGAGTCTCGCTGATTACTGGGACAGGGGAGAAAAACTGTTTTTT.

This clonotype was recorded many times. The CDR3 DNA follows: TGCGCCAGCAGCTTGACTAGCGTCGAGCAGTTCTTC. It yields the protein CASSLTSVEQFF. The rearrangement uses TRBV5-1 and TRBJ2-1, with 7 bases that match TRBD2. This CDR3 has 12 residues. V was clipped by 1 base and J by 10 bases; unmatched bases: 2. From germline, CDR1 is SGHRS and CDR2 YFSETQ.

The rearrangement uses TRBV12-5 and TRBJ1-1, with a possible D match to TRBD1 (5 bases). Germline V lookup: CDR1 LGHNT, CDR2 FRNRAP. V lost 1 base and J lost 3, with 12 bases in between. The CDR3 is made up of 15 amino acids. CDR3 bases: TGTGCTAGTGGTTTGGGCCCCGGAGGGGACACTGAAGCTTTCTTT. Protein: CASGLGPGGDTEAFF.

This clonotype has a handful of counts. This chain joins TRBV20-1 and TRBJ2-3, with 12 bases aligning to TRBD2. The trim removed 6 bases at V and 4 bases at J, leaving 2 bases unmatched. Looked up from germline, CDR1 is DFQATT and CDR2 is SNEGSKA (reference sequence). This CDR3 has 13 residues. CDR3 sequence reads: CSARTSGADTQYF. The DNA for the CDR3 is TGCAGTGCGCGGACTAGCGGGGCAGATACGCAGTATTTT.

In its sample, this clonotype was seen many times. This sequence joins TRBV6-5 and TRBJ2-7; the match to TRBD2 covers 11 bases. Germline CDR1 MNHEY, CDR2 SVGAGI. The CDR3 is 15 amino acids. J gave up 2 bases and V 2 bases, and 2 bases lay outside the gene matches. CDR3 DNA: TGTGCCAGCAGTTACGGTAGCGGGGGGGCCTACGAGCAGTACTTC. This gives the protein CASSYGSGGAYEQYF.

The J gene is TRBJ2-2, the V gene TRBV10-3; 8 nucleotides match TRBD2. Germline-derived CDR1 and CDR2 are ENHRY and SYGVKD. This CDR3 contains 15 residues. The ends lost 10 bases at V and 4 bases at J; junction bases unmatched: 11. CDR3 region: CASRPPGLVTGELFF. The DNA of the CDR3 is TGTGCCAGCAGACCACCGGGACTAGTCACCGGGGAGCTGTTTTTT.

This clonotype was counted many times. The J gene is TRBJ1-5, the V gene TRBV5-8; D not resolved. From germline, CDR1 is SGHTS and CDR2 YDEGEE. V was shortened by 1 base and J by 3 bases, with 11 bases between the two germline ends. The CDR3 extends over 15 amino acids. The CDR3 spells CASSLRQRPNQPQHF. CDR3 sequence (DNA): TGTGCCAGCAGCTTGAGGCAGCGACCCAATCAGCCCCAGCATTTT.

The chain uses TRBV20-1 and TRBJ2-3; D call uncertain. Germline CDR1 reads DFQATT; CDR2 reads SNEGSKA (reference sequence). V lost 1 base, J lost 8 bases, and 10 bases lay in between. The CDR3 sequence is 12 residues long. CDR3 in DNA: TGCAGTGCTAGAGGACGACCCATTACGCAGTATTTT. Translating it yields CSARGRPITQYF.